One and the same sample provided the 3 T cell receptor beta chains below, sequenced in a study of neurological immune-mediated disorders. Time point of the sample: longitudinal time-point 3. TCRdb re-called the 5' RACE reads with MiXCR, one entry per CDR3 protein. This sample has about 48,000 distinct CDR3 sequences, with 10% to 15% found just once. What was sequenced was PBMCs. These receptors came from a male donor with HTLV-1-associated myelopathy (HAM/TSP).

This clonotype was counted at least ten times. This chain connects TRBV5-1 to TRBJ2-1, with a possible D match to TRBD1 (5 bases). CDR3 length: 15 amino acids. CDR1 and CDR2 (germline): SGHRS, YFSETQ. V was cut by 4 bases and J by 7 bases, with 18 bases left in between. The CDR3 bases are TGCGCCAGCAGCACGGACATCTTTCGAATTAATGAGCAGTTCTTC. It translates to CASSTDIFRINEQFF.

This clonotype occurred many times. The chain carries TRBV6-1 and TRBJ2-3; tentatively, D is TRBD2 (5 bases). Trimming pared 7 bases from V and 2 bases from J, leaving 16 bases between. CDR1 is MNHNS and CDR2 is SASEGT in the germline V gene. The CDR3 sequence is 15 residues long. CDR3 sequence (DNA): TGTGCCAGCAAAAGAGGGAGCCTTCTCACAGATACGCAGTATTTT. Residues: CASKRGSLLTDTQYF.

There are many counts of this clonotype. CDR3 bases: TGTGCCAGCAGCTCTAGCGGGGGGGCCGAGACCCAGTACTTC. Residues: CASSSSGGAETQYF. This chain connects TRBV5-6 to TRBJ2-5, with TRBD2 matching over 12 bases. CDR3 length equals 14 residues. Germline trimming cut 3 bases from V and 5 bases from J; bases unmatched to any gene: 2. The germline V gene encodes CDR1 SGHDT and CDR2 YYEEEE.